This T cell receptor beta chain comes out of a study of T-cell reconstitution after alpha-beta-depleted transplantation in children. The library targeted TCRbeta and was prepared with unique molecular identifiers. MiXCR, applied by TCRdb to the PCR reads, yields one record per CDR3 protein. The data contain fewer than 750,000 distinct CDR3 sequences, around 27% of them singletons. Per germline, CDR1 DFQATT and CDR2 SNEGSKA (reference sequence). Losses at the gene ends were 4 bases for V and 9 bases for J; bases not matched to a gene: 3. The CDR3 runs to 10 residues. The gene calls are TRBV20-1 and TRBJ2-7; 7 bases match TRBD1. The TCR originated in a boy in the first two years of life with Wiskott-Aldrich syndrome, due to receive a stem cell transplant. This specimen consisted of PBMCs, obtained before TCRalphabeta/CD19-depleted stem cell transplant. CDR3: CSAKNRGQYF. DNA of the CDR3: TGCAGTGCTAAGAACAGGGGGCAGTACTTC.